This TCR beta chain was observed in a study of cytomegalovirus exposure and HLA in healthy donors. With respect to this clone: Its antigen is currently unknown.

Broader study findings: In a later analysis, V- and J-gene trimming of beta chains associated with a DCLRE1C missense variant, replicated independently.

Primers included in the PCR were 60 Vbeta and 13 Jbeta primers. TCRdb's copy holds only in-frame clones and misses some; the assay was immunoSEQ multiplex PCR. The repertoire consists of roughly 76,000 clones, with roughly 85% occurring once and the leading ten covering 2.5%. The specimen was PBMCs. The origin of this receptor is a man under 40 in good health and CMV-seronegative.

The CDR3 nucleotides are TGCGCCAGCAGTGAGGGACTAGCGGGAGGGAATGAGCAGTTCTTC. It is translated as CASSEGLAGGNEQFF. The chain joins TRBV10-2 to TRBJ2-1; TRBD2 agrees at 15 bases. This CDR3 has 15 amino acids. Germline V gives CDR1 WSHSY, CDR2 SAAADI. The trim removed 2 bases at V and 7 bases at J, leaving 0 bases unmatched.